The 31 T cell receptor beta chains below come from one sample, sequenced in a study of blood T cell repertoires in COVID-19. Using immunoSEQ multiplex PCR, the repertoire was profiled, and TCRdb retains in-frame clones only, with some absent. The sample yields hundreds of thousands of clones, around 89% seen once. Sequencing was done on a sample of PBMCs or T cells enriched from blood (not recorded which). These receptors all stem from a woman aged 55-70 years in a cohort exposed to, infected with or recovered from COVID-19 (not recorded which).

The genes are TRBV18 and TRBJ2-2, with 8 bases matching TRBD2. Germline values: CDR1 KGHSH, CDR2 LQKENI. J lost 3 bases, V lost 6 bases, and 6 bases had no gene match. This CDR3 region has 15 residues. Here the CDR3 reads CASSRLGRDTGELFF. DNA for the CDR3: TGTGCCAGCTCTCGACTCGGGAGGGACACCGGGGAGCTGTTTTTT.

The rearrangement joins TRBV19 to TRBJ2-1, with TRBD2 matching over 11 bases. This CDR3 comprises 15 residues. V gave up 5 bases and J gave up 6 bases; unmatched junction bases: 6. The V gene's germline CDR1 is LNHDA and CDR2 SQIVND (reference sequence). In DNA, the CDR3 is TGTGCCAGTAGTCTCGGACTAGCGGGCCGCAATGAGCAGTTCTTC. Protein: CASSLGLAGRNEQFF.

The CDR3 sequence: CATSRDETSGSTDTQYF. CDR3 DNA sequence: TGTGCCACCAGCAGAGATGAGACTAGCGGGAGTACAGATACGCAGTATTTT. The chain uses TRBV15 and TRBJ2-3; 12 bases line up with TRBD2. Germline V gene sequence: CDR1 LNHNV, CDR2 YYDKDF (reference sequence). V dropped 0 bases and J dropped 3; count of bases not matched to a gene: 4. This CDR3 is built from 17 residues.

The V call is TRBV5-6, the J call TRBJ1-2, with D hard to call. Trimming shortened V by 0 bases and J by 7 bases, and 16 bases separated the two germline ends. Germline values: CDR1 SGHDT, CDR2 YYEEEE. The CDR3 is 15 amino acids. DNA for the CDR3: TGTGCCAGCAGCTTGGGGAGGAGGGCGGCGCGTGGCTACACCTTC. This sequence encodes CASSLGRRAARGYTF.

This clone was detected once. Other DNA variants within this sample encode the same CDR3. The V gene is TRBV3-1 (or the pseudogene TRBV3-2), the J gene TRBJ2-1; the match to TRBD2 covers 8 bases. The trim removed 0 bases at V and 9 bases at J, leaving 7 bases unmatched. The V gene's germline CDR1 is LGHDT and CDR2 YNNKEL (reference sequence). The CDR3 has 15 residues. CDR3 DNA sequence: TGTGCCAGCAGCCAAGACGGGAGGGGGACGGGTGAGCAGTTCTTC. This sequence encodes CASSQDGRGTGEQFF.

This clone was detected only once. The gene calls are TRBV2 and TRBJ2-7; D is possibly TRBD2 (6 bases). Per the germline V gene, CDR1 is SNHLY and CDR2 is FYNNEI. This CDR3 contains 14 residues. The V and J ends lost 5 bases and 4 bases respectively, with 15 bases between them. The CDR3, as DNA: TGTGCCAGCAGTCGGGACGGGAGCCGGTACGAGCAGTACTTC. Translated: CASSRDGSRYEQYF.

The gene calls are TRBV25-1 and TRBJ1-1; a weak D match, TRBD1 (6 bases). The CDR3 length is 15 residues. The V gene lost 7 bases and the J gene lost 4 bases, with 19 bases spanning the gap. CDR1 is MGHDK and CDR2 is SYGVNS in the germline V gene. The CDR3 loop reads CASTPRGGGGTEAFF. Written as DNA, the CDR3 is TGTGCCAGCACCCCCCGGGGGGGCGGCGGCACTGAAGCTTTCTTT. Looking up the rest from reference TRBV25-1 and TRBJ1-1 gives the full variable domain: EADIYQTPRYLVIGTGKKITLECSQTMGHDKMYWYQQDPGMELHLIHYSYGVNSTEKGDLSSESTVSRIRTEHFPLTLESARPSHTSQYLCASTPRGGGGTEAFFGQGTRLTVV.

This rearrangement joins TRBV19 to TRBJ1-6; TRBD1 matches at 7 bases. The CDR3 loop spans 18 amino acids. The trim removed 4 bases at V and 3 bases at J, leaving 12 bases unmatched. The germline gives CDR1 LNHDA, CDR2 SQIVND (reference sequence). DNA of the CDR3: TGTGCCAGTAGTAATTCTAGGGGCGGACAGGTCTATAATTCACCCCTCCACTTT. Its translation: CASSNSRGGQVYNSPLHF. The whole variable domain, filled in from reference TRBV19 and TRBJ1-6, reads DGGITQSPKYLFRKEGQNVTLSCEQNLNHDAMYWYRQDPGQGLRLIYYSQIVNDFQKGDIAEGYSVSREKKESFPLTVTSAQKNPTAFYLCASSNSRGGQVYNSPLHFGNGTRLTVT.

The chain has TRBV25-1 and TRBJ1-2; tentatively, D is TRBD1 (5 bases). The V and J ends lost 9 bases and 6 bases respectively, with 20 bases between them. Germline V CDR1 and CDR2: MGHDK, SYGVNS. CDR3 length equals 14 residues. The CDR3 DNA is TGTGCCAGTGAAGGGGAGGGAAGAAGGGATGGCTACACCTTC. Its protein is CASEGEGRRDGYTF.

Comment on this clone: The sample carries other DNA sequences with the same CDR3. Written as DNA, the CDR3 is TGCGCCAGCAGCTTGCTTGCAACTAATGAAAAACTGTTTTTT. Translation: CASSLLATNEKLFF. This chain connects TRBV5-1 to TRBJ1-4; D is unclear. The CDR3 has 14 amino acids. Germline V CDR1 and CDR2: SGHRS, YFSETQ. V was pared by 1 base and J by 0 bases, with 4 bases between. The full variable domain, rest sourced from reference TRBV5-1 and TRBJ1-4, is KAGVTQTPRYLIKTRGQQVTLSCSPISGHRSVSWYQQTPGQGLQFLFEYFSETQRNKGNFPGRFSGRQFSNSRSEMNVSTLELGDSALYLCASSLLATNEKLFFGSGTQLSVL.

This rearrangement joins TRBV30 to TRBJ1-2; the D gene is possibly TRBD1 (5 bases). Germline V gene data show CDR1 as GTSNPN and CDR2 as SVGIG (reference sequence). CDR3 size: 14 residues. V lost 3 bases and J 4 bases, leaving 15 bases between the germline ends. CDR3 loop: CAWSPPRQSYGYTF. The CDR3 DNA sequence: TGTGCCTGGAGCCCGCCCCGACAGTCCTATGGCTACACCTTC.

J is TRBJ2-1 and V is TRBV19, with a possible D match to TRBD2 (5 bases). CDR3 length: 13 residues. Trimming removed 6 bases at V and 4 bases at J, with 10 bases between. Germline V gene sequence: CDR1 LNHDA, CDR2 SQIVND (reference sequence). The CDR3 DNA is TGTGCCAGTAGCTTTAGCGAGTACAATGAGCAGTTCTTC. Protein product: CASSFSEYNEQFF.

The chain joins TRBV2 to TRBJ1-5; D remains ambiguous. CDR3 length equals 14 residues. Germline V gene data show CDR1 as SNHLY and CDR2 as FYNNEI. Between the trimmed V and J ends, which lost 0 bases and 3 bases, there was a span of 6 bases. CDR3 DNA sequence: TGTGCCAGCAGTGAAGCACTGAACAATCAGCCCCAGCATTTT. It is translated as CASSEALNNQPQHF.

CDR3 sequence (DNA): TGTGCCAGTAGCAGACAAGATTCCTTCGATTCACCCCTCCACTTT. Amino acids: CASSRQDSFDSPLHF. V and J are TRBV19 and TRBJ1-6; D is ambiguous. Germline CDR1 reads LNHDA; CDR2 reads SQIVND (reference sequence). The CDR3 has 15 amino acids. V was trimmed by 6 bases and J by 8 bases, leaving 17 bases between them.

The J gene is TRBJ2-7, the V gene TRBV20-1, with 12 bases identical to TRBD2. CDR1 is DFQATT and CDR2 is SNEGSKA in the germline V gene (reference sequence). The CDR3 runs 11 residues. The CDR3 DNA follows: TGCCTAGCGGGAGGGCCCTACGAGCAGTACTTC. It translates to CLAGGPYEQYF.

A note on this clone: Other nucleotide sequences from this sample produce the same CDR3. The chain carries TRBV6-2 or TRBV6-3 and TRBJ1-5; 7 nucleotides match TRBD1. Germline CDR1 MNHEY, CDR2 SVGEGT. This CDR3 spans 14 amino acids. V shed 3 bases, J shed 7 bases, and the junction held 6 bases outside the gene matches. CDR3 DNA sequence: TGTGCCAGCAGTTATGGAGGGGGCGGGCAGCCCCAGCATTTT. It codes for CASSYGGGGQPQHF.

V usage is TRBV30 and J usage is TRBJ2-2, with TRBD1 matching 7 bases. Germline V CDR1 and CDR2: GTSNPN, SVGIG (reference sequence). The CDR3 runs to 16 residues. Germline trimming cut 3 bases from V and 0 bases from J; bases unmatched to any gene: 7. CDR3 bases: TGTGCCTGGAGCTCAGACAGGGTCGCGAACACCGGGGAGCTGTTTTTT. Translation gives CAWSSDRVANTGELFF.

The chain carries TRBV6-5 and TRBJ1-6; no definite D call. CDR1 and CDR2 from the germline V gene are MNHEY and SVGAGI. The CDR3 covers 12 residues. The V end lost 7 bases, the J end lost 6 bases, and 7 bases lay between the germline ends. In DNA, the CDR3 is TGTGCCAGCATCTCGTCTAATTCACCCCTCCACTTT. Its protein is CASISSNSPLHF.

This clone was seen once. V usage is TRBV6-5 and J usage is TRBJ2-7, with 10 nucleotides matching TRBD1. CDR1 MNHEY and CDR2 SVGAGI come from the germline V gene. The V segment lost 5 bases and the J segment 8 bases; nucleotides outside the gene matches: 9. The CDR3 is 14 residues long. CDR3 residues: CASSPGTGDRQQYF. CDR3 coding DNA: TGTGCCAGCAGTCCCGGGACAGGGGACAGACAGCAGTACTTC.

The rearrangement joins TRBV27 to TRBJ2-2; 9 bases are a match to TRBD1. Looked up from germline, CDR1 is MNHEY and CDR2 is SMNVEV (reference sequence). The CDR3 loop spans 18 amino acids. J gave up 4 bases and V 3 bases, and 12 bases lay outside the gene matches. The DNA for the CDR3 is TGTGCCAGCAGTTTCTTGGGACAGGGCCGTGCTGGCACCGGGGAGCTGTTTTTT. Encoded protein: CASSFLGQGRAGTGELFF.

The rearrangement uses TRBV7-9 and TRBJ2-5, with a tentative D call TRBD1 (5 bases). This CDR3 contains 14 residues. With 4 bases removed from V and 4 bases from J, the gap between germline ends came to 13 bases. Germline assignment: CDR1 SEHNR and CDR2 FQNEAQ (reference sequence). CDR3 sequence: CASSYPSGPETQYF. The CDR3 DNA reads as TGTGCCAGCAGCTACCCCTCAGGGCCAGAGACCCAGTACTTC.

The V and J genes are TRBV7-9 and TRBJ1-6, with D possibly matching TRBD1 (6 bases). Trimming cost V 2 bases and J 8 bases, with 10 bases left between them. There are 14 residues in the CDR3. CDR1 and CDR2 (germline): SEHNR, FQNEAQ (reference sequence). The CDR3 DNA reads TGTGCCAGCAGCTTAACAGGGACGGATTCACCCCTCCACTTT. Translated: CASSLTGTDSPLHF.

V and J are TRBV4-2 and TRBJ2-7; perhaps TRBD1 as D (6 bases). CDR1 and CDR2 from the germline V gene are LGHNA and YNFKEQ. With 3 bases removed from V and 0 bases from J, the gap between germline ends came to 15 bases. The CDR3 spans 16 residues. This chain's CDR3 is CASSHFGQPSSYEQYF. CDR3 DNA: TGTGCCAGCAGCCATTTCGGACAGCCGAGCTCCTACGAGCAGTACTTC.

The CDR3 coding sequence is TGTGCCAGCAGCTTGTCACAGGGGGCCAATTCACCCCTCCACTTT. Translated, it gives CASSLSQGANSPLHF. This rearrangement joins TRBV5-4 to TRBJ1-6; 9 positions agree with TRBD1. V dropped 1 base and J dropped 7; count of bases not matched to a gene: 3. The germline gives CDR1 SGHNT, CDR2 YYREEE (reference sequence). The CDR3 extends over 15 amino acids. Full variable domain (missing parts from reference TRBV5-4 and TRBJ1-6): ETGVTQSPTHLIKTRGQQVTLRCSSQSGHNTVSWYQQALGQGPQFIFQYYREEENGRGNFPPRFSGLQFPNYSSELNVNALELDDSALYLCASSLSQGANSPLHFGNGTRLTVT.

The chain joins TRBV5-8 to TRBJ1-4; 8 nucleotides agree with TRBD1. The trim removed 4 bases at V and 5 bases at J, leaving 16 bases unmatched. The CDR3 runs to 18 residues. From germline, CDR1 is SGHTS and CDR2 YDEGEE. CDR3: CASSHPKVSGTGNEKLFF. Written as DNA, the CDR3 is TGTGCCAGCAGCCACCCTAAAGTTTCCGGGACAGGAAATGAAAAACTGTTTTTT.

The rearrangement links TRBV10-2 to TRBJ1-2; D uncertain. V lost 4 bases and J lost 4, with 4 bases in between. Germline CDR1 WSHSY, CDR2 SAAADI. There are 11 residues in the CDR3. The CDR3 protein is CASSGLYGYTF. CDR3 coding DNA: TGCGCCAGCAGTGGGCTCTATGGCTACACCTTC.

This rearrangement joins TRBV9 to TRBJ2-7; the match to TRBD2 covers 10 bases. The length of the CDR3 is 15 residues. V gave up 3 bases and J gave up 6 bases; unmatched junction bases: 9. CDR1 and CDR2 (germline): SGDLS, YYNGEE. The CDR3 DNA sequence: TGTGCCAGCAGCGGCAGCGGGACTAGCGCGGCCGAGCAGTACTTC. Protein: CASSGSGTSAAEQYF.

The chain uses TRBV5-1 and TRBJ2-3, with a possible D match to TRBD1 (5 bases). CDR3 length: 15 residues. Between the trimmed V and J ends, which lost 0 bases and 5 bases, there was a span of 13 bases. Germline V gives CDR1 SGHRS, CDR2 YFSETQ. The CDR3 is CASSLVAQGVDTQYF. CDR3 nucleotides: TGCGCCAGCAGCTTGGTCGCCCAGGGCGTAGATACGCAGTATTTT. The full variable domain, in which reference TRBV5-1 and TRBJ2-3 provide the parts outside the CDR3, is KAGVTQTPRYLIKTRGQQVTLSCSPISGHRSVSWYQQTPGQGLQFLFEYFSETQRNKGNFPGRFSGRQFSNSRSEMNVSTLELGDSALYLCASSLVAQGVDTQYFGPGTRLTVL.

J is TRBJ2-7 and V is TRBV28; 12 bases match TRBD1. CDR1 MDHEN and CDR2 SYDVKM come from the germline V gene. J lost 7 bases, V lost 2 bases, and 6 bases had no gene match. The CDR3 length is 15 residues. The chain's CDR3 is CASSLHGTGGGEQYF. In nucleotides, the CDR3 is TGTGCCAGCAGTTTACATGGGACAGGGGGCGGGGAGCAGTACTTC.

The chain recombines TRBV10-3 with TRBJ2-7; 10 bases match TRBD1. CDR3 size: 14 residues. V dropped 2 bases and J dropped 6; count of bases not matched to a gene: 4. CDR1 ENHRY and CDR2 SYGVKD come from the germline V gene. The CDR3 here is CAISEGQGGFEQYF. CDR3 DNA sequence: TGTGCCATCAGTGAGGGACAGGGGGGATTCGAGCAGTACTTC.

The gene calls are TRBV2 and TRBJ2-1; the match to TRBD2 covers 10 bases. The length of the CDR3 is 16 residues. The V gene end was trimmed by 2 bases and the J gene end by 6 bases; junction bases not matched to a gene: 7. Germline V gives CDR1 SNHLY, CDR2 FYNNEI. The CDR3 sequence: CASSERLAGVVNEQFF. The CDR3 nucleotides are TGTGCCAGCAGTGAAAGGCTAGCGGGAGTTGTCAATGAGCAGTTCTTC.